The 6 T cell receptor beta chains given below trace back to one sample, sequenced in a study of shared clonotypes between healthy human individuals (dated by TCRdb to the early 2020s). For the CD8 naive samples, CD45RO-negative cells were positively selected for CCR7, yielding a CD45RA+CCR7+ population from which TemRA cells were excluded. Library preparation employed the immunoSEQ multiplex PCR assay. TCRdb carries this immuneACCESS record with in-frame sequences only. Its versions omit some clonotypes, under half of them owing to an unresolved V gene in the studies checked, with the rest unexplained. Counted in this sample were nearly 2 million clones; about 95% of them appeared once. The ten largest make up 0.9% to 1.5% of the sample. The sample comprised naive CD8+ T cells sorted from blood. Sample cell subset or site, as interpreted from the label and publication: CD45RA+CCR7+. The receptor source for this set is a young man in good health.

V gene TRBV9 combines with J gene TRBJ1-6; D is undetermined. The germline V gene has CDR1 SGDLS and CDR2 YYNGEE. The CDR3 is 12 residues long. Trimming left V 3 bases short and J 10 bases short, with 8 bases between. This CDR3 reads CASSADGSPLHF. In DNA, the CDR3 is TGTGCCAGCAGCGCGGACGGATCACCCCTCCACTTT.

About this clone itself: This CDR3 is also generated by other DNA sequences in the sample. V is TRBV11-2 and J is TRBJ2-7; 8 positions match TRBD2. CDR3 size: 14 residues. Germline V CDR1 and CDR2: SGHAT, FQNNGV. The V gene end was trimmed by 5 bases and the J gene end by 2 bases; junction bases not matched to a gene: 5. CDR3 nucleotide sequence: TGTGCCAGCAGCCCCTCGGGAGGGGCCTACGAGCAGTACTTC. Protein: CASSPSGGAYEQYF. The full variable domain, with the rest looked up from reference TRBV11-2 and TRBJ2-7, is EAGVAQSPRYKIIEKRQSVAFWCNPISGHATLYWYQQILGQGPKLLIQFQNNGVVDDSQLPKDRFSAERLKGVDSTLKIQPAKLEDSAVYLCASSPSGGAYEQYFGPGTRLTVT.

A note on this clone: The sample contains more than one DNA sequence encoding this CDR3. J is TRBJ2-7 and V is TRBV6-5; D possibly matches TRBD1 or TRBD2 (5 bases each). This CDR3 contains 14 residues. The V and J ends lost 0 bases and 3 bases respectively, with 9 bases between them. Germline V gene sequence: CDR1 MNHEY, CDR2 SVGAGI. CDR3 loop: CASSYSGPDYEQYF. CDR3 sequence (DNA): TGTGCCAGCAGTTACTCGGGACCCGACTACGAGCAGTACTTC.

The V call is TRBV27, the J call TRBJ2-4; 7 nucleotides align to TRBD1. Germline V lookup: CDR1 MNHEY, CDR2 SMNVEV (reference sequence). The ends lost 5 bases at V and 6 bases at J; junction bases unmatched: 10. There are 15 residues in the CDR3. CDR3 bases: TGTGCCAGCAGTCCTCACAGGGGTTTGGCAAACATTCAGTACTTC. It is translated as CASSPHRGLANIQYF.

In nucleotides, the CDR3 is TGCGCCAGCAGTGATCCCCCCCGGTACGAGCAGTACTTC. It specifies CASSDPPRYEQYF. This chain joins TRBV10-1 and TRBJ2-7, with unresolved D. Germline lookup yields CDR1 WNHNN and CDR2 SYGVQD (reference sequence). CDR3 length equals 13 residues. V gave up 3 bases and J gave up 4 bases, with 10 bases separating them.

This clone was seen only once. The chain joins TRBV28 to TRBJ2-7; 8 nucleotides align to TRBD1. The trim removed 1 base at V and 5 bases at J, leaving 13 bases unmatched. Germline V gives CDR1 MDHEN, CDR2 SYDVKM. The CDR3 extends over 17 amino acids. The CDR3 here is CASSLSLEGQGDNEQYF. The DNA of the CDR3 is TGTGCCAGCAGTTTATCACTGGAAGGACAGGGTGACAACGAGCAGTACTTC.